This T cell receptor (beta chain) stems from a study of OX40 agonist ivuxolimab in advanced cancers. For the study in its entirety: Ivuxolimab was a fully human IgG2 agonistic monoclonal antibody targeting the costimulatory receptor OX40 (CD134). Intravenous ivuxolimab was administered to patients every 2 weeks at six dose levels: 0.01, 0.1, 0.3, 1.5, 3 and 10 mg/kg. Of the roughly 54 patients in dose escalation, 19 had hepatocellular carcinoma, approximately 15 had melanoma, 9 had renal cell carcinoma and 9 had head and neck cancer. In the dose-escalation cohort, 82.7% of patients were male, and the mean age was around 60 years, with a range of about 20 to 79. Patients were allowed to have had prior anti-PD-1, anti-PD-L1 or anti-CTLA-4 therapy, and approximately 43% of the dose-escalation patients had previously received checkpoint inhibitors. Partial responses occurred in three dose-escalation patients: two with cutaneous melanoma and one with hepatocellular carcinoma. Peripheral TCRbeta sequencing aimed to test whether ivuxolimab altered TCR sequence diversity and caused clonal T-cell expansion. The paper covers the monotherapy dose-escalation part of the phase I ivuxolimab trial, which included N ≈ 50 patients. Paper-wide results and their limitations: On average, CD8+ T cells showed more expanded clones than CD4+ T cells after ivuxolimab. Low levels of normalized T-cell clonal expansion were also shown by some nonresponding patients. The antigen specificity of the clonally expanded peripheral T cells was not determined. At doses of 0.1 to 3.0 mg/kg, clonal expansion of both CD4+ and CD8+ blood T cells was observed from baseline to week 6. Partial responders in the 0.1-3.0 mg/kg groups had among the lowest normalized peripheral clonal expansion, especially among CD8+ T cells.

The sample holds a few counts of this clone. The target of this receptor is not known. Base qualities are not recorded, but no much larger clone differs from it by a single base. The sample has other DNA sequences that encode this CDR3 too. To sequence the TCRbeta CDR3 region, genomic DNA was isolated from the sorted cells. The immunoSEQ Assay was used to sequence the TCRbeta CDR3 regions. TCRdb stores this immuneACCESS table with in-frame sequences only. Part of the clones is absent; in the studies checked, under half of the shortfall reflects unresolved V genes, and no reason is known for the rest. This sample gives about 80,000 clones in total; approximately 92% of them show up just once. Approximately 8.6% of the sample is in the top ten clones. Per the germline V gene (reference sequence), LNHDA is the CDR1 and SQIVND is the CDR2. Trimming removed 3 bases from V and 0 bases from J, leaving 6 bases between the germline ends. The CDR3, from cysteine to phenylalanine, totals 14 residues. Here the CDR3 DNA is all that survives: 42 bases in frame from base 1.

The trial excluded patients who had a history of autoimmune disease or who were on systemic immunosuppression. Peripheral blood for TCR sequencing was collected from all dose cohorts at baseline, on cycle 4 day 1, and on cycle 7 day 1. Samples were obtained from an open-label, multicenter, first-in-human phase I dose-escalation trial of ivuxolimab. Adults with locally advanced or metastatic melanoma, renal cell, hepatocellular, or head and neck squamous cell carcinoma were enrolled in the trial. CD4+ and CD8+ T cells were sorted separately from peripheral blood before TCR sequencing. Sequencing was performed on CD4+ or CD8+ T cells sorted from blood, taken in a trial of the OX40 agonist ivuxolimab. In this chain, TRBV19 is recombined with TRBJ1-3, with no confidently assigned D gene. This TCR was recovered from an adult with an advanced solid tumor such as melanoma, head and neck, liver or kidney cancer. Here is the DNA: TGTGCCAGTAGTATCTTCGGCTCTGGAAACACCATATATTTT. Protein translation: CASSIFGSGNTIYF.